This T cell receptor beta chain stems from a study of technical replicates of blood from four donors. Assay used: immunoSEQ multiplex PCR; TCRdb lists only in-frame clones, some missing. The sample yields around 50,000 clones, 85% to 95% seen once. Germline CDR1 reads SGHTA; CDR2 reads FQGNSA. This CDR3 contains 16 residues. The germline V and J ends were trimmed by 2 bases and 8 bases, with 21 bases remaining between them. Sequencing used T cells isolated from PBMCs. The genes are TRBV7-2 and TRBJ2-5, with D uncertain. This TCR came from a human donor in good health. In DNA form, the CDR3 reads TGTGCCAGCAGCTTATCCCCAATCGCCACCAAGAGCACCCAGTACTTC. This translates into CASSLSPIATKSTQYF.